This paragraph reports one T cell receptor beta chain. This receptor's antigen is unknown. Base qualities are not provided; no much larger clone lies one nucleotide away. This entry comes from a study of T cell repertoires in cytomegalovirus infection (dated by TCRdb to between 2017 and 2020). Looking at the study overall: Because public TCR beta signatures pointed to carriage of CMV infection together with the matching HLA type, the HLA type of each donor mattered for the analysis. The investigation overall reported the following: The ex vivo response was dominated by HLA-C-restricted CMV-specific TCR beta clonotypes, which also provided the single most frequent clonotype in two of eight donors. Cumulative frequency of public TCR beta family members discriminated carriers of CMV infection plus the relevant HLA type in this cohort and an independent roughly 350-donor cohort.

For sequencing, an Illumina HiSeq 1500 was employed. TCRdb's own reprocessing of the public reads used fastp at Q25 and MiXCR and kept productive beta chains. Entries that share a CDR3 protein sequence are merged under the most common genes and DNA. This sample lists 310,000 or so distinct CDR3 sequences; roughly 15% were detected once. The ten largest clones capture around 12% of the sample. Trimmed from V: 1 base; trimmed from J: 6 bases; junction bases lacking a gene match: 4. Taken from cysteine to phenylalanine, the CDR3 has 14 residues. The entry retains the CDR3 DNA only, 42 bases that are in frame from base 1. Looking up the germline V gene (reference sequence) yields CDR1 DFQATT and CDR2 SNEGSKA.

This TCR came from a human donor in good health (CMV status not recorded). Some clones in this sample may be carry-over from other donors' samples. What was sequenced was PBMCs. The rearrangement joined TRBV20-1 to TRBJ2-3, with 10 junctional bases fitting TRBD2. The CDR3 loop reads CSARGGLALDTQYF. The DNA is TGCAGTGCTAGAGGGGGACTAGCGTTGGATACGCAGTATTTT.